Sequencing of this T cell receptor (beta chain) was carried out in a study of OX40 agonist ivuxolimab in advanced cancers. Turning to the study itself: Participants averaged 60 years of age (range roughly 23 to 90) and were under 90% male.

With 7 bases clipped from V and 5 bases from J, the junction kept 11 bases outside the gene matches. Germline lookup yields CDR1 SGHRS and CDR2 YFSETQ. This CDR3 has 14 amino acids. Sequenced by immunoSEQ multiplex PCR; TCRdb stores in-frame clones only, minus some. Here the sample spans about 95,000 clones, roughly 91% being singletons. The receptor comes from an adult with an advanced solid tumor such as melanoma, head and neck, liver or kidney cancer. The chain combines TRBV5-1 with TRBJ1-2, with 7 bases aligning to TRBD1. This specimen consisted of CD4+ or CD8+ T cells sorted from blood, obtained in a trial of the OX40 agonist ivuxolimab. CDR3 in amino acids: CASGEPGQKYGYTF. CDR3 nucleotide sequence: TGCGCCAGCGGGGAACCGGGACAGAAGTATGGCTACACCTTC.